The rows below give T cell receptor beta chains drawn from one sample of a study of blood T cell repertoires in COVID-19. TCRdb keeps only in-frame clones here, not all; method: immunoSEQ multiplex PCR. The table includes about 59,000 clones, over 75% detected once. Specimen: peripheral blood. The origin of the receptors is a human donor in a cohort sampled during active COVID-19. The CDR3 runs from the conserved cysteine through the conserved F or W. D genes are given only for firm matches. Size is stated for part of the rows, as once, few or many counts, or as a class when the clone is expanded.

D: TRBD2
J: TRBJ2-7
V: TRBV4-2
size: NA
CDR3: CASSQGMWREGHEQYF
DNA: TGTGCCAGCAGCCAAGGAATGTGGCGGGAGGGCCACGAGCAGTACTTC

D: TRBD1
J: TRBJ1-1
V: TRBV30
size: NA
CDR3: CACDRVGNTEAFF
DNA: TGTGCCTGCGACAGGGTGGGGAACACTGAAGCTTTCTTT

D: TRBD2
J: TRBJ2-1
V: TRBV3-1/TRBV3-2
size: NA
CDR3: CASRTTSGRNRNHEQFF
DNA: TGTGCCAGCAGAACGACTAGCGGGAGAAACAGAAACCATGAGCAGTTCTTC

D: NA
J: TRBJ1-3
V: TRBV18
size: NA
CDR3: CASSPPNRVSGNTIYF
DNA: TGTGCCAGCTCACCACCGAACAGGGTCTCTGGAAACACCATATATTTT

D: TRBD1
J: TRBJ2-1
V: TRBV4-1
size: once
CDR3: CASSQGGRGSSYNEQFF
DNA: TGCGCCAGCAGCCAAGGCGGCAGGGGGAGCTCCTACAATGAGCAGTTCTTC

D: NA
J: TRBJ1-1
V: TRBV18
size: NA
CDR3: CASSQQGNTEAFF
DNA: TGTGCCAGCTCACAACAGGGGAACACTGAAGCTTTCTTT

D: TRBD1
J: TRBJ1-4
V: TRBV27
size: NA
CDR3: CASSLSRGPLNEKLFF
DNA: TGTGCCAGCAGTTTATCGAGGGGGCCGCTTAATGAAAAACTGTTTTTT

D: TRBD2
J: TRBJ2-1
V: TRBV27
size: NA
CDR3: CASKRASGISYNEQFF
DNA: TGTGCCAGCAAGAGAGCTAGCGGGATTTCCTACAATGAGCAGTTCTTC

D: NA
J: TRBJ2-2
V: TRBV6-2/TRBV6-3
size: NA
CDR3: CASSYMATGELFF
DNA: TGTGCCAGCAGTTACATGGCCACCGGGGAGCTGTTTTTT

D: NA
J: TRBJ2-7
V: TRBV5-1
size: few
CDR3: CASSSGTNPNEQYF
DNA: TGCGCCAGCAGCTCCGGGACAAACCCGAACGAGCAGTACTTC

D: TRBD1
J: TRBJ2-3
V: TRBV4-3
size: NA
CDR3: CASSLGTGIDTQYF
DNA: TGCGCCAGCAGCCTGGGGACAGGGATTGATACGCAGTATTTT

D: TRBD1
J: TRBJ1-5
V: TRBV16
size: few
CDR3: CASSQSQGKAQHF
DNA: TGTGCCAGCAGCCAATCACAGGGGAAGGCCCAGCATTTT